The present entry profiles one T cell receptor beta chain with its context. Given a much more abundant clone one base away, this may be a read error. As for time point: persistent/refractory GD, antithyroid drugs over 5 years with positive TRAb. PBMC RNA was the source of the TCR library. The sample originates from a study of regulatory T cells in long-lasting Graves disease. V lost 0 bases and J 3 bases, leaving 17 bases between the germline ends. This CDR3 has 17 amino acids. From germline, CDR1 is LNHNV and CDR2 YYDKDF (reference sequence). Arm-PCR of CDR3 regions and iRepertoire HTBI primers were used to build TCR beta libraries. Each CDR3 protein gets one entry after TCRdb re-called the multiplex PCR reads with MiXCR. The table has about 470,000 distinct CDR3 sequences, more than 20% seen once.

Sequenced material: peripheral blood mononuclear cells (PBMCs), taken when the disease was refractory, from a patient treated with antithyroid drugs. The genes are TRBV15 and TRBJ1-1, with D possibly matching TRBD1 (6 bases). The sequence derives from a female donor with Graves disease. Here the CDR3 reads CATSRDSGAGEDTEAFF. The CDR3 DNA follows: TGTGCCACCAGCAGAGATAGTGGCGCAGGGGAGGACACTGAAGCTTTCTTT.